This T cell receptor beta chain was sequenced during a study of blood T cell repertoires in COVID-19. Study-wide background: Samples taken during acute and convalescent COVID-19 were collected in the United States, Italy and Spain. In each case, the material was cDNA or gDNA derived from T cells, B-cell-depleted T cells, or PBMCs.

Original handling: Reference gene primer amplification gave nucleated cell count estimates. TCRdb's copy holds only in-frame clones and misses some; the assay was immunoSEQ multiplex PCR. V and J calls and clone size come straight from that table; D and trimming were deduced from the DNA. The table lists 350,000 to 450,000 clones, about 87% of them singletons. CDR3 length equals 15 residues. CDR1 is SGHTA and CDR2 is FQGTGA in the germline V gene. Between the trimmed V and J ends, which lost 2 bases and 3 bases, there was a span of 13 bases. Followed over time, Seattle patients had been enrolled while infection was active.

This clonotype was obtained from a woman in her fifties or sixties with COVID-19, enrolled during active disease. The chain carries TRBV7-3 and TRBJ1-1; tentative D call: TRBD1 (5 bases). Source material: peripheral blood. For the CDR3, the DNA is TGTGCCAGCAGCTTAGGTTCGGCAGGGCACACTGAAGCTTTCTTT. Translating gives CASSLGSAGHTEAFF.